The rows below give T cell receptor beta chains drawn from one sample of a study of OX40 agonist ivuxolimab in advanced cancers. Assay used: immunoSEQ multiplex PCR; TCRdb lists only in-frame clones, some missing. The sample holds tens of thousands of clones, more than 90% seen once. The input for sequencing was CD4+ or CD8+ T cells sorted from blood, taken in a trial of the OX40 agonist ivuxolimab. These receptors all come from an adult with an advanced solid tumor such as melanoma, head and neck, liver or kidney cancer. Both conserved end residues are trimmed from each CDR3.

TRBV27	TRBJ1-2	ASSFSGTNGYT
TRBV21-1	TRBJ1-2	ASSATGGSGYT
TRBV11-2	TRBJ2-1	ASSLALTVNNEQF
TRBV13	TRBJ2-5	ASSRGLAGLETQY
TRBV6-1	TRBJ1-2	ASSEKRHYFNYGYT
TRBV27	TRBJ1-2	ASRGQGPLLYGYT
TRBV7-2	TRBJ1-5	ASSLEFGTGISNQPQH
TRBV5-3	TRBJ1-2	ASSLVAGADGYT
TRBV11-2	TRBJ2-7	ASSLGAYEQY
TRBV4-1	TRBJ2-5	ASSHLSTERKETQY
TRBV9	TRBJ2-1	ASSVASGGVSYNEQF
TRBV7-8	TRBJ1-2	ASSLRTGNYGYT
TRBV5-3	TRBJ1-2	ARRSPIRYGYT
TRBV7-2	TRBJ2-1	ASSLGRYNEQF
TRBV9	TRBJ2-1	ASSPYRGITNNEQF
TRBV11-3	TRBJ2-1	ASSLASGAAGEQF
TRBV6-5	TRBJ1-1	ASSRPNTEAF
TRBV7-9	TRBJ2-7	ASSLADRGPTYEQY
TRBV11-2	TRBJ1-1	ASSLGESEAF